One sample yielded the 16 T cell receptor beta chains listed below, sequenced in a study of Tregs in tolerant kidney transplant recipients. Only in-frame clones appear in the TCRdb table, and some are missing; sequencing was by immunoSEQ multiplex PCR. In the table there are 50,000 or so clones, approximately 89% of which are singletons. Recipients received nonmyeloablative bone marrow transplants from related graft donors, with transient mixed chimerism. The starting material was CD8+ T cells from blood (PBMCs), obtained 12 months after the transplant. The receptors were sampled from a human patient who received a combined kidney and bone marrow transplant. Some of these T cells may belong to the graft donor.

This chain connects TRBV11-3 to TRBJ2-6, with unresolved D. CDR1 is SGHNT and CDR2 is YENEEA in the germline V gene. V lost 3 bases and J lost 2, with 5 bases in between. This CDR3 comprises 14 residues. The CDR3 is CASSFPAGANVLTF. CDR3 nucleotides: TGTGCCAGCAGCTTCCCCGCTGGGGCCAACGTCCTGACTTTC.

V is TRBV19 and J is TRBJ2-1, with 12 bases fitting TRBD2. V lost 7 bases to trimming and J lost 0 bases; unmatched junction nucleotides: 10. The CDR3 covers 18 residues. In germline, CDR1 is LNHDA, CDR2 SQIVND (reference sequence). The CDR3 loop reads CASMMLAGGPSSYNEQFF. The CDR3 region has the DNA TGTGCCAGTATGATGCTAGCGGGAGGGCCGAGCTCCTACAATGAGCAGTTCTTC.

Regarding this clone: Additional DNA sequences in this sample encode the identical CDR3. This sequence joins TRBV19 and TRBJ1-5; 8 bases map to TRBD1. This CDR3 contains 15 residues. CDR1 and CDR2 (germline): LNHDA, SQIVND (reference sequence). V lost 3 bases, J lost 3 bases, and 4 bases stayed unmatched. CDR3 protein: CASSIGQGPNQPQHF. CDR3 DNA: TGTGCCAGTAGTATTGGACAGGGCCCCAATCAGCCCCAGCATTTT.

This rearrangement joins TRBV5-4 to TRBJ2-7; D gene ambiguous. The germline V and J ends were trimmed by 7 bases and 4 bases, with 12 bases remaining between them. This CDR3 spans 12 amino acids. CDR1 SGHNT and CDR2 YYREEE come from the germline V gene (reference sequence). The CDR3 spells CASGPNAYEQYF. As DNA, the CDR3 is TGTGCCAGCGGGCCGAATGCTTACGAGCAGTACTTC.

V gene TRBV30 combines with J gene TRBJ2-7; D uncertain. This CDR3 contains 12 residues. V dropped 1 base and J dropped 7 bases, with 11 bases sitting between them. The germline CDR1 and CDR2 sequences are GTSNPN and SVGIG (reference sequence). CDR3 amino acids: CAWSEILNEQYF. CDR3 nucleotide sequence: TGTGCCTGGAGTGAAATCCTTAATGAGCAGTACTTC.

With regard to this clone: Other DNA sequences in the same sample also yield this CDR3. This rearrangement joins TRBV7-9 to TRBJ2-5; D is possibly TRBD2 (5 bases). The germline CDR1 and CDR2 sequences are SEHNR and FQNEAQ (reference sequence). This CDR3 spans 13 amino acids. With 0 bases removed from V and 5 bases from J, the gap between germline ends came to 7 bases. CDR3 in amino acids: CASSLALAETQYF. CDR3 nucleotides: TGTGCCAGCAGCTTAGCGCTAGCCGAGACCCAGTACTTC.

This clone was detected only a few times. V usage is TRBV11-2 and J usage is TRBJ2-1; tentative D call: TRBD1 (6 bases). The germline V and J ends were trimmed by 3 bases and 3 bases, with 12 bases remaining between them. The germline V gene encodes CDR1 SGHAT and CDR2 FQNNGV. The CDR3 has 15 residues. CDR3 in DNA: TGTGCCAGCAGCTTCCCGGACAGCTACTACAATGAGCAGTTCTTC. This codes for CASSFPDSYYNEQFF.

V gene TRBV5-1 combines with J gene TRBJ1-1; D is perhaps TRBD1 (6 bases). The germline CDR1 and CDR2 sequences are SGHRS and YFSETQ. The CDR3 sequence is 11 residues long. V lost 7 bases to trimming and J lost 6 bases, with 10 bases between them. The CDR3 protein is CASFRGAEAFF. The CDR3 bases are TGCGCCAGCTTCAGGGGCGCTGAAGCTTTCTTT.

The chain recombines TRBV4-3 with TRBJ2-2; D may be TRBD1 (7 bases). V was shortened by 0 bases and J by 3 bases, with 14 bases between the two germline ends. Germline assignment: CDR1 LGHNA and CDR2 YSLEER. The CDR3 is made up of 17 amino acids. CDR3 in amino acids: CASSQDWQGDYTGELFF. The CDR3 nucleotides read TGCGCCAGCAGCCAAGATTGGCAGGGGGACTACACCGGGGAGCTGTTTTTT.

This chain connects TRBV9 to TRBJ1-1, with 11 bases fitting TRBD1. CDR1 is SGDLS and CDR2 is YYNGEE in the germline V gene. J was trimmed by 4 bases and V by 4 bases; bases with no gene match: 12. CDR3 length: 17 residues. The CDR3 bases are TGTGCCAGCAGCCTTGGACAGGGGGCAAGTGGTATCACTGAAGCTTTCTTT. Amino acid sequence: CASSLGQGASGITEAFF.

This rearrangement joins TRBV11-2 to TRBJ2-1; TRBD2 matches 13 bases. This CDR3 region has 15 residues. V trimming: 4 bases; J trimming: 5 bases; junction bases outside the gene matches: 2. The germline V gene has CDR1 SGHAT and CDR2 FQNNGV. The CDR3 DNA is TGTGCCAGCAGCTCACTAGCGGGGGGGAACAATGAGCAGTTCTTC. Translated, it gives CASSSLAGGNNEQFF.

J is TRBJ2-2 and V is TRBV4-3; D call uncertain. V lost 1 base and J 0 bases, leaving 6 bases between the germline ends. The length of the CDR3 is 15 residues. CDR1 and CDR2 (germline): LGHNA, YSLEER. CDR3 in amino acids: CASSQALANTGELFF. The CDR3 bases are TGCGCCAGCAGCCAAGCCCTAGCGAACACCGGGGAGCTGTTTTTT.

About this clone: The sample contains more than one DNA sequence encoding this CDR3. V gene TRBV27 combines with J gene TRBJ2-7; 7 nucleotides agree with TRBD1. CDR3 length: 15 amino acids. In germline, CDR1 is MNHEY, CDR2 SMNVEV (reference sequence). V dropped 1 base and J dropped 2; count of bases not matched to a gene: 5. The CDR3 protein is CASSLYSGGTYEQYF. CDR3 bases: TGTGCCAGCAGTTTATATTCAGGGGGTACCTACGAGCAGTACTTC.

This chain joins TRBV6-4 and TRBJ1-2; tentatively, D is TRBD1 (6 bases). The V gene lost 0 bases and the J gene lost 8 bases, with 13 bases spanning the gap. Per the germline V gene, CDR1 is MRHNA and CDR2 is SNTAGT. The CDR3 consists of 14 residues. This CDR3 reads CASSDSGTQVGYTF. The CDR3 nucleotides are TGTGCCAGCAGTGACTCCGGGACACAAGTAGGCTACACCTTC.

The V and J genes are TRBV4-3 and TRBJ2-3; 9 bases map to TRBD2. Germline CDR1 reads LGHNA; CDR2 reads YSLEER. CDR3 length: 15 residues. Unmatched junction bases numbered 5, after V lost 0 bases and J lost 7 bases. The CDR3 DNA sequence: TGCGCCAGCAGCCAAGAGGCGGGGGGGCCGTATACGCAGTATTTT. It is translated as CASSQEAGGPYTQYF.

The chain links TRBV7-9 to TRBJ1-1, with D possibly TRBD1 on 5 matching bases. V was clipped by 5 bases and J by 6 bases, with 19 bases between them. The CDR3 length is 15 residues. Germline V gene data show CDR1 as SEHNR and CDR2 as FQNEAQ (reference sequence). The CDR3 loop reads CASSGGKLDWAEAFF. As DNA, the CDR3 is TGTGCCAGCAGCGGGGGGAAATTGGATTGGGCTGAAGCTTTCTTT. Full variable domain (outside the CDR3, taken from reference TRBV7-9 and TRBJ1-1): DTGVSQNPRHKITKRGQNVTFRCDPISEHNRLYWYRQTLGQGPEFLTYFQNEAQLEKSRLLSDRFSAERPKGSFSTLEIQRTEQGDSAMYLCASSGGKLDWAEAFFGQGTRLTVV.